This T cell receptor beta chain was observed in a study of sequential checkpoint blockade in melanoma. The repertoire was sequenced with immunoSEQ multiplex PCR; TCRdb's copy has only in-frame clones and lacks some. This table has fewer than 14,000 clones, 55% to 70% appearing once. Treatment of the sample: randomized to nivolumab then ipilimumab (arm A) or the reverse (arm B). Live CD3+CD8+ CD19− CD56− cells were sorted from PBMCs. In germline, CDR1 is GTSNPN, CDR2 SVGIG (reference sequence). CDR3 length: 12 amino acids. V lost 3 bases and J lost 8, with 10 bases in between. The material sequenced was CD8+ T cells sorted from blood (inferred from file names), taken from a patient given nivolumab and ipilimumab in sequence. The chain couples TRBV30 to TRBJ1-4; no clear D. The origin of this receptor is a human donor with melanoma. For the CDR3, the DNA is TGTGCCTGGAGGTTGGCCAAGGAAAAACTGTTTTTT. Protein: CAWRLAKEKLFF.